This TCR beta chain was profiled in a study of blood T cell repertoires in COVID-19. The CDR3 loop spans 15 amino acids. Per the germline V gene, CDR1 is SGHDT and CDR2 is YYEEEE. V dropped 6 bases and J dropped 0; count of bases not matched to a gene: 6. Clones were sequenced by immunoSEQ multiplex PCR, and TCRdb holds only the in-frame ones, with some missing. Here the sample spans about 75,000 clones, 85% to 90% being singletons. Material for sequencing was peripheral blood. The chain couples TRBV5-6 to TRBJ2-7; 10 nucleotides match TRBD2. This TCR derives from a human donor in a cohort sampled during active COVID-19. CDR3 sequence (DNA): TGTGCCAGCACCCCCGGACTAGCGGACTCCTACGAGCAGTACTTC. Residues: CASTPGLADSYEQYF.